A selection of T cell receptor beta chains follows, all from one sample in a study of T cells after posttransplantation cyclophosphamide. Clones were sequenced by immunoSEQ multiplex PCR, and TCRdb holds only the in-frame ones, with some missing. The repertoire has over 30,000 clones, none seen only once; the ten largest take approximately 4.5%. The sample was PBMCs. These receptors were obtained from a woman aged 45-60 years in good health and a related stem cell transplant donor. Both conserved end residues are part of each CDR3. The D gene is left open where the match is weak. Expanded clones are given a class, and other clones once, few, many or no size at all.

j_gene: TRBJ1-2
v_gene: TRBV7-2
abundance: many
d_gene: .
CDR3nt: TGTGCCAGCAGCTCCTACCAGACTCGTTACTACACCTTC
CDR3aa: CASSSYQTRYYTF

j_gene: TRBJ1-2
v_gene: TRBV7-7
abundance: many
d_gene: .
CDR3nt: TGTGCTAGCAGCTTGCCACCTACAGGGAGGGCACTATGGTATGGCTACACCTTC
CDR3aa: CASSLPPTGRALWYGYTF

j_gene: TRBJ1-2
v_gene: TRBV28
abundance: many
d_gene: TRBD1
CDR3nt: TGTGCCAGCAGTACAACAGGGGGTTTGGGCTATGGCTACACCTTC
CDR3aa: CASSTTGGLGYGYTF

j_gene: TRBJ1-2
v_gene: TRBV7-2
abundance: many
d_gene: .
CDR3nt: TGTGCCAGCAGCTTTGCCGGGACAAGCTATGGCTACACCTTC
CDR3aa: CASSFAGTSYGYTF

j_gene: TRBJ2-5
v_gene: TRBV4-1
abundance: many
d_gene: TRBD1
CDR3nt: TGCGCCAGCAGCCAAGTCGGGACAGGCCAAGAGACCCAGTACTTC
CDR3aa: CASSQVGTGQETQYF

j_gene: TRBJ1-5
v_gene: TRBV4-1
abundance: many
d_gene: .
CDR3nt: TGCGCCAGCAGCCAAGGGAAGGACAGTTATCAGCCCCAGCATTTT
CDR3aa: CASSQGKDSYQPQHF

j_gene: TRBJ2-1
v_gene: TRBV25-1
abundance: many
d_gene: TRBD1
CDR3nt: TGTGCCAGCATCCCTTCTGGGACAGGGGGTTACAATGAGCAGTTCTTC
CDR3aa: CASIPSGTGGYNEQFF

j_gene: TRBJ1-2
v_gene: TRBV11-1
abundance: many
d_gene: .
CDR3nt: TGTGCCAGCAGCCCCGATTTGGGGGCGGACTATGGCTACACCTTC
CDR3aa: CASSPDLGADYGYTF

j_gene: TRBJ1-1
v_gene: TRBV4-1
abundance: many
d_gene: .
CDR3nt: TGCGCCAGCAGCCTAGCGGGGGCGGGCATCATTCCTGGTGCTTTCTTT
CDR3aa: CASSLAGAGIIPGAFF

j_gene: TRBJ1-2
v_gene: TRBV4-3
abundance: many
d_gene: .
CDR3nt: TGCGCCAGCAGCGCCCAGGGTAGAGGCGGCTACACCTTC
CDR3aa: CASSAQGRGGYTF

j_gene: TRBJ1-1
v_gene: TRBV30
abundance: many
d_gene: .
CDR3nt: TGTGCCTGGAGTGTACTCTTCCGCGGGGGGAACACTGAAGCTTTCTTT
CDR3aa: CAWSVLFRGGNTEAFF

j_gene: TRBJ1-1
v_gene: TRBV10-3
abundance: many
d_gene: TRBD1
CDR3nt: TGTGCCATCAGCTCCGGGACAGGGGCCTTGGACACTGAAGCTTTCTTT
CDR3aa: CAISSGTGALDTEAFF

j_gene: TRBJ1-4
v_gene: TRBV9
abundance: many
d_gene: .
CDR3nt: TGTGCCAGCAGCGTAGCGTGGGAGTCGGAAAAACTGTTTTTT
CDR3aa: CASSVAWESEKLFF

j_gene: TRBJ1-1
v_gene: TRBV28
abundance: many
d_gene: .
CDR3nt: TGTGCCAGCAGAGGGACATTGAACACTGAAGCTTTCTTT
CDR3aa: CASRGTLNTEAFF

j_gene: TRBJ2-3
v_gene: TRBV7-9
abundance: many
d_gene: TRBD2
CDR3nt: TGTGCCAGCAGCTTTTACGGGGGGGATACGCAGTATTTT
CDR3aa: CASSFYGGDTQYF

j_gene: TRBJ1-5
v_gene: TRBV28
abundance: many
d_gene: .
CDR3nt: TGTGCCAGCAGTTCCCCCTCGGGGAACGATCAGCCCCAGCATTTT
CDR3aa: CASSSPSGNDQPQHF

j_gene: TRBJ1-5
v_gene: TRBV6-1
abundance: many
d_gene: TRBD1
CDR3nt: TGTGCCAGCAGTGTGGGACAGGGACAGCCCCAGCATTTT
CDR3aa: CASSVGQGQPQHF

j_gene: TRBJ1-6
v_gene: TRBV2
abundance: many
d_gene: TRBD1
CDR3nt: TGTGCCAGCAGTGGCGACAGGGGGTCGAATTTTTCACCCCTCCACTTT
CDR3aa: CASSGDRGSNFSPLHF

j_gene: TRBJ2-3
v_gene: TRBV6-6
abundance: many
d_gene: .
CDR3nt: TGTGCCAGCATCACGGGGGCAGATACGCAGTATTTT
CDR3aa: CASITGADTQYF

j_gene: TRBJ1-2
v_gene: TRBV27
abundance: many
d_gene: .
CDR3nt: TGTGCCAGCAGCCCAACAGGGAATGGCTACACCTTC
CDR3aa: CASSPTGNGYTF

j_gene: TRBJ1-1
v_gene: TRBV28
abundance: many
d_gene: .
CDR3nt: TGTGCCAGCAGTTTATTCAGGAGGACCGAAAGAGTTTCTGAAGCTTTCTTT
CDR3aa: CASSLFRRTERVSEAFF

j_gene: TRBJ2-7
v_gene: TRBV30
abundance: few
d_gene: TRBD1
CDR3nt: TGTGCCTGGTCGCCAGGGACAGCGACCTACGAGCAGTACTTC
CDR3aa: CAWSPGTATYEQYF

j_gene: TRBJ1-6
v_gene: TRBV28
abundance: many
d_gene: TRBD1
CDR3nt: TGTGCCAGCGAACGGGGACAGGGCAATTCACCCCTCCACTTT
CDR3aa: CASERGQGNSPLHF

j_gene: TRBJ2-1
v_gene: TRBV18
abundance: many
d_gene: TRBD1
CDR3nt: TGTGCCAGCTCTCCCCAGACAGGGGTCAATGAGCAGTTCTTC
CDR3aa: CASSPQTGVNEQFF

j_gene: TRBJ1-6
v_gene: TRBV10-3
abundance: many
d_gene: .
CDR3nt: TGTGCCATCAGAGAGGAACAAACACCCCTCCACTTT
CDR3aa: CAIREEQTPLHF

j_gene: TRBJ1-4
v_gene: TRBV7-8
abundance: many
d_gene: .
CDR3nt: TGTGCCAGCAGCCCGAGATCAGGGATAAGTGAAAAACTGTTTTTT
CDR3aa: CASSPRSGISEKLFF

j_gene: TRBJ2-1
v_gene: TRBV11-3
abundance: many
d_gene: .
CDR3nt: TGTGCCAGCAGCCACCGGTCCCTTTACAATGAGCAGTTCTTC
CDR3aa: CASSHRSLYNEQFF

j_gene: TRBJ1-5
v_gene: TRBV28
abundance: many
d_gene: .
CDR3nt: TGTGCCAGCAGTTTCGAGAGCAATCAGCCCCAGCATTTT
CDR3aa: CASSFESNQPQHF

j_gene: TRBJ1-3
v_gene: TRBV4-1
abundance: many
d_gene: .
CDR3nt: TGCGCCGGCAGCCAAGGTCTGACAAACTCTGGAAACACCATATATTTT
CDR3aa: CAGSQGLTNSGNTIYF

j_gene: TRBJ2-7
v_gene: TRBV27
abundance: many
d_gene: TRBD1
CDR3nt: TGTGCCAGCAGCCCCGGGACAGGTCCCTACGAGCAGTACTTC
CDR3aa: CASSPGTGPYEQYF

j_gene: TRBJ2-7
v_gene: TRBV28
abundance: few
d_gene: TRBD1
CDR3nt: TGTGCCAGCAGTTTTGACAGGGACCTAATTACCTTCGGCGAGCAGTACTTC
CDR3aa: CASSFDRDLITFGEQYF

j_gene: TRBJ1-1
v_gene: TRBV19
abundance: many
d_gene: .
CDR3nt: TGTGCCAGTTCAGAGTGGGGGCTGATGAACACTGAAGCTTTCTTT
CDR3aa: CASSEWGLMNTEAFF

j_gene: TRBJ2-7
v_gene: TRBV6-1
abundance: many
d_gene: TRBD2
CDR3nt: TGTGCCAGCAGTGCTAGCGGGGGAGCTGAGCAGTACTTC
CDR3aa: CASSASGGAEQYF

j_gene: TRBJ1-2
v_gene: TRBV28
abundance: many
d_gene: TRBD1
CDR3nt: TGTGCCAGCAGCCTTATCATCCAGGGGGCAGGTGGCTACACCTTC
CDR3aa: CASSLIIQGAGGYTF

j_gene: TRBJ2-5
v_gene: TRBV5-6
abundance: many
d_gene: TRBD1
CDR3nt: TGTGCCAGCAGCCCACTAAGACAGGGACAAGAGACCCAGTACTTC
CDR3aa: CASSPLRQGQETQYF

j_gene: TRBJ2-7
v_gene: TRBV28
abundance: .
d_gene: .
CDR3nt: TGTGCCAGCAGCTTCCGTCAGATCACCTACGAGCAGTACTTC
CDR3aa: CASSFRQITYEQYF

j_gene: TRBJ2-1
v_gene: TRBV6-4
abundance: many
d_gene: TRBD1
CDR3nt: TGTGCCAGCAGGGAAGCGACAGGGGCGAGTGAGCAGTTCTTC
CDR3aa: CASREATGASEQFF

j_gene: TRBJ1-5
v_gene: TRBV6-1
abundance: many
d_gene: .
CDR3nt: TGTGCCAGCAGTGAAAAAGTCAATCAGGGTCGGCCCCAGCATTTT
CDR3aa: CASSEKVNQGRPQHF

j_gene: TRBJ1-2
v_gene: TRBV7-9
abundance: many
d_gene: .
CDR3nt: TGTGCCAGCAGCTTAGACGAGGGATCGGATGGCTACACCTTC
CDR3aa: CASSLDEGSDGYTF

j_gene: TRBJ2-6
v_gene: TRBV18
abundance: many
d_gene: TRBD1
CDR3nt: TGTGCCAGCTCACCACAAACAGGGGTGGCTGGGGCCAACGTCCTGACTTTC
CDR3aa: CASSPQTGVAGANVLTF

j_gene: TRBJ1-1
v_gene: TRBV28
abundance: many
d_gene: .
CDR3nt: TGTGCCAGCGCTTTGGGCTTTAAAGCTGAAGCTTTCTTT
CDR3aa: CASALGFKAEAFF

j_gene: TRBJ1-2
v_gene: TRBV7-9
abundance: many
d_gene: TRBD1
CDR3nt: TGTGCCAGCAGCTTACCCCGGGACAGCAACTATGGCTACACCTTC
CDR3aa: CASSLPRDSNYGYTF

j_gene: TRBJ1-2
v_gene: TRBV18
abundance: many
d_gene: .
CDR3nt: TGTGCCAGCTCACCAAGGGAGGGAGGAGGCTATGGCTACACCTTC
CDR3aa: CASSPREGGGYGYTF

j_gene: TRBJ2-2
v_gene: TRBV5-1
abundance: many
d_gene: TRBD1
CDR3nt: TGCGCCAGCAGCTTGGCCGGGCAGGGGGCACGAACCGGGGAGCTGTTTTTT
CDR3aa: CASSLAGQGARTGELFF

j_gene: TRBJ2-1
v_gene: TRBV7-3
abundance: many
d_gene: TRBD1
CDR3nt: TGTGCCAGCAGCTCCGGACAGGGTGAGCAGTTCTTC
CDR3aa: CASSSGQGEQFF

j_gene: TRBJ2-7
v_gene: TRBV6-7
abundance: many
d_gene: TRBD1
CDR3nt: TGTGCCAGCAGTCACCAACTTAAGACAGGGGGCGCCCCCTACGAGCAGTACTTC
CDR3aa: CASSHQLKTGGAPYEQYF

j_gene: TRBJ2-1
v_gene: TRBV15
abundance: few
d_gene: TRBD2
CDR3nt: TGTGCCACCAGCAGAGATAGTGTCAGCCCGGGACTAGCGGCCTACAATGAGCAGTTCTTC
CDR3aa: CATSRDSVSPGLAAYNEQFF

j_gene: TRBJ1-4
v_gene: TRBV9
abundance: many
d_gene: .
CDR3nt: TGTGCCAGCAGCGTGGGGGGGTCGGGGACTAATGAAAAACTGTTTTTT
CDR3aa: CASSVGGSGTNEKLFF

j_gene: TRBJ1-5
v_gene: TRBV19
abundance: many
d_gene: .
CDR3nt: TGTGCCGCCAGGGAGGCCGGGAATCAGCCCCAGCATTTT
CDR3aa: CAAREAGNQPQHF

j_gene: TRBJ1-5
v_gene: TRBV19
abundance: many
d_gene: .
CDR3nt: TGTGCCAGTAGTATCAGAGGGTCGAGCAATCAGCCCCAGCATTTT
CDR3aa: CASSIRGSSNQPQHF

j_gene: TRBJ1-1
v_gene: TRBV5-1
abundance: many
d_gene: TRBD1
CDR3nt: TGCGCCAGCAGCGGACAGGGTTTTAGGACTGAAGCTTTCTTT
CDR3aa: CASSGQGFRTEAFF

j_gene: TRBJ2-5
v_gene: TRBV5-1
abundance: many
d_gene: .
CDR3nt: TGCGCCAGCAGCTCGACCCCTCCAGGGGAGACCCAGTACTTC
CDR3aa: CASSSTPPGETQYF

j_gene: TRBJ1-1
v_gene: TRBV10-2
abundance: many
d_gene: .
CDR3nt: TGCGCCAGCTCTCGACCTGGGGCGAACACTGAAGCTTTCTTT
CDR3aa: CASSRPGANTEAFF

j_gene: TRBJ1-6
v_gene: TRBV5-1
abundance: many
d_gene: TRBD1
CDR3nt: TGCGCCAGCAGCTGGACAGGGGCAAATTCACCCCTCCACTTT
CDR3aa: CASSWTGANSPLHF

j_gene: TRBJ1-6
v_gene: TRBV27
abundance: many
d_gene: TRBD1
CDR3nt: TGTGCCAGCACCGTTCTTCGACAGGGTTTGAATTCACCCCTCCACTTT
CDR3aa: CASTVLRQGLNSPLHF

j_gene: TRBJ2-1
v_gene: TRBV7-3
abundance: many
d_gene: .
CDR3nt: TGTGCCAGCAGCTTAATCCTAGCGGCATCAGGGGATGAGCAGTTCTTC
CDR3aa: CASSLILAASGDEQFF

j_gene: TRBJ2-7
v_gene: TRBV7-2
abundance: many
d_gene: TRBD2
CDR3nt: TGTGCCAGCAGCCTTAGCGGGGTCGGCTACGAGCAGTACTTC
CDR3aa: CASSLSGVGYEQYF